This TCR beta chain came from a study of T-cell memory formation after mild COVID-19. MiXCR, run by TCRdb on the 5' RACE reads, gives a single entry per CDR3 protein. The table records hundreds of thousands of distinct CDR3 sequences, roughly a sixth of them present only once. The CDR3 is 15 residues long. The germline V gene encodes CDR1 MNHEY and CDR2 SVGAGI. Trimming removed 0 bases at V and 2 bases at J, with 10 bases between. Sequenced: PBMCs or a T cell subset sorted from them (not recorded which). The sequence was obtained from an adult woman who had mild COVID-19 (a few samples of this study predate the infection). Cell type and time point are not known. The chain has TRBV6-5 and TRBJ1-2; D is unclear. CDR3 in amino acids: CASSYSANLNYGYTF. As DNA, the CDR3 is TGTGCCAGCAGTTACTCTGCAAACCTAAACTATGGCTACACCTTC.